The 15 T cell receptor beta chains below all came from one sample that was sequenced in a study of regulatory T cells in long-lasting Graves disease (dated by TCRdb to 2020 to 2023). The label giving this sample's time point can be read as: persistent/refractory GD, antithyroid drugs over 5 years with positive TRAb. RNA was extracted from PBMCs in TRIzol for both TCR sequencing and RNA sequencing. The library was obtained by multiplex PCR. The reads were generated on an Illumina HiSeq 4000. To build TCR beta libraries, CDR3 regions were amplified by Arm-PCR using iRepertoire HTBI primers. TCRdb trimmed public reads at Q25 via fastp, called clones via MiXCR and kept in-frame beta chains. Entries that share a CDR3 protein sequence are merged under the most common genes and DNA. This sample lists 400,000 to 500,000 distinct CDR3 sequences; 20% to 25% were detected once. The ten largest clonotypes hold under 9% of the sample.

Sequences were derived from peripheral blood mononuclear cells (PBMCs), sampled when the disease was refractory, from a patient treated with antithyroid drugs. These receptors originate from a female donor with Graves disease.

Details on this clonotype: A much larger clone differs by one base, so this may be a read error. V and J are TRBV6-2 or TRBV6-3 and TRBJ2-7, with 8 nucleotides matching TRBD2. CDR1 and CDR2 (germline): MNHEY, SVGEGT. The CDR3 length is 15 residues. J lost 0 bases, V lost 5 bases, and 6 bases had no gene match. This chain's CDR3 is CASSLEREPSYEQYF. CDR3 nucleotide sequence: TGTGCCAGCAGTCTGGAGCGGGAGCCCTCCTACGAGCAGTACTTC.

This clonotype appeared a few times. The chain joins TRBV5-1 to TRBJ1-1, with 7 bases lining up with TRBD1. V gave up 1 base and J gave up 11 bases; unmatched junction bases: 5. The CDR3 is 12 amino acids. Germline lookup yields CDR1 SGHRS and CDR2 YFSETQ. CDR3 residues: CASSLTGVTAFF. The CDR3 DNA reads as TGCGCCAGCAGCTTGACAGGGGTTACGGCTTTCTTT.

This clonotype has a count of ten or more. V usage is TRBV28 and J usage is TRBJ2-2, with 7 nucleotides matching TRBD1. From germline, CDR1 is MDHEN and CDR2 SYDVKM. CDR3 length: 12 residues. CDR3 nucleotide sequence: TGTGCGACAGGGTGGAACACCGGGGAGCTGTTTTTT. It encodes CATGWNTGELFF.

This clonotype came up many times. The CDR3 loop reads CASSSGTHTEAFF. The DNA of the CDR3 is TGTGCCAGCAGTTCCGGGACCCACACTGAAGCTTTCTTT. The chain recombines TRBV27 with TRBJ1-1, with a tentative D call TRBD1 (5 bases). Trimming took 4 bases from V and 3 from J, leaving 9 bases between them. Germline CDR1 is MNHEY and CDR2 is SMNVEV (reference sequence). This CDR3 comprises 13 residues.

The DNA for the CDR3 is TGTGCCAGCAGTTACGCGCTCGACAGGGGGAATGAGCAGTTCTTC. It codes for CASSYALDRGNEQFF. The J gene is TRBJ2-1, the V gene TRBV6-5; 9 bases are a match to TRBD1. This CDR3 has 15 amino acids. From germline, CDR1 is MNHEY and CDR2 SVGAGI. The V segment lost 2 bases and the J segment 7 bases; nucleotides outside the gene matches: 6.

This clonotype has ten or more counts. The chain couples TRBV10-3 to TRBJ2-7; 9 bases fit TRBD1. J was trimmed by 3 bases and V by 0 bases; bases with no gene match: 6. Germline CDR1 reads ENHRY; CDR2 reads SYGVKD. The CDR3 is 16 amino acids. CDR3 loop: CAISESGGQGIYEQYF. The CDR3 nucleotides read TGTGCCATCAGTGAGTCTGGTGGACAGGGGATCTACGAGCAGTACTTC.

The chain couples TRBV5-4 to TRBJ2-7, with unresolved D. The CDR3 extends over 14 amino acids. The V gene's germline CDR1 is SGHNT and CDR2 YYREEE (reference sequence). V was cut by 5 bases and J by 3 bases, with 15 bases left in between. CDR3 sequence: CASSPQADVYEQYF. The CDR3 DNA reads TGTGCCAGCAGTCCCCAAGCAGATGTCTACGAGCAGTACTTC.

This clonotype was seen only a few times. The rearrangement uses TRBV29-1 and TRBJ1-2; D not resolved. CDR3 length: 13 amino acids. Trimming left V 0 bases short and J 8 bases short, with 13 bases between. Germline CDR1 SQVTM, CDR2 ANQGSEA. CDR3 loop: CSVEDRRQGGYTF. The CDR3 nucleotides read TGCAGCGTTGAAGATCGAAGGCAAGGAGGCTACACCTTC.

This clonotype was recorded at least ten times. This chain joins TRBV6-5 and TRBJ2-5; D may be TRBD1 (6 bases). V was cut by 0 bases and J by 1 base, with 18 bases left in between. The CDR3 runs to 18 residues. The V gene's germline CDR1 is MNHEY and CDR2 SVGAGI. The CDR3 loop is CASSYSRVRGEAQETQYF. The CDR3 DNA is TGTGCCAGCAGTTACTCGAGAGTCAGGGGCGAAGCCCAAGAGACCCAGTACTTC.

This clonotype was counted ten times or more. CDR3 DNA sequence: TGTGCCAGCAGCTCGGGGGACAGGGATGGCGCCGGGGAGCTGTTTTTT. As protein: CASSSGDRDGAGELFF. The chain uses TRBV7-2 and TRBJ2-2; TRBD1 aligns across 9 bases. The CDR3 spans 16 residues. CDR1 and CDR2 (germline): SGHTA, FQGNSA. Germline trimming cut 4 bases from V and 6 bases from J; bases unmatched to any gene: 9.

In this sample, this clonotype turned up many times. The chain combines TRBV28 with TRBJ1-4; D might be TRBD1 (6 bases). The V and J ends lost 6 bases and 8 bases respectively, with 19 bases between them. Looked up from germline, CDR1 is MDHEN and CDR2 is SYDVKM. The CDR3 is 15 residues long. For the CDR3, the DNA is TGTGCCAGCAGCCCTAGGCCAGGGGTTGGGGAAAAACTGTTTTTT. Translated: CASSPRPGVGEKLFF. Combining the CDR3 with reference TRBV28 and TRBJ1-4 gives the whole variable domain DVKVTQSSRYLVKRTGEKVFLECVQDMDHENMFWYRQDPGLGLRLIYFSYDVKMKEKGDIPEGYSVSREKKERFSLILESASTNQTSMYLCASSPRPGVGEKLFFGSGTQLSVL.

This sequence joins TRBV9 and TRBJ1-3; D is unresolved. Germline V gene lookup returns CDR1 SGDLS and CDR2 YYNGEE. V lost 0 bases and J lost 3, with 4 bases in between. The CDR3 runs to 13 residues. This CDR3 reads CASSVEGGNTIYF. The CDR3 nucleotides read TGTGCCAGCAGCGTAGAAGGTGGAAACACCATATATTTT.

The chain recombines TRBV19 with TRBJ1-6; 8 positions agree with TRBD1. Looked up from germline, CDR1 is LNHDA and CDR2 is SQIVND (reference sequence). J lost 7 bases, V lost 6 bases, and 8 bases had no gene match. The CDR3 has 15 amino acids. The DNA of the CDR3 is TGTGCCAGTAGAACGGACAGGGCCGAGAATTCACCCCTCCACTTT. This sequence encodes CASRTDRAENSPLHF.

The chain uses TRBV19 and TRBJ1-5; TRBD1 might be the D (6 bases). Looked up from germline, CDR1 is LNHDA and CDR2 is SQIVND (reference sequence). This CDR3 is built from 17 residues. Trimming removed 5 bases at V and 4 bases at J, with 21 bases between. The CDR3 DNA reads as TGTGCCAGTAGTTCTCTACCGACACAGGGATGGAATCAGCCCCAGCATTTT. Its translation: CASSSLPTQGWNQPQHF.

This clonotype was detected ten times or more. The chain joins TRBV7-2 to TRBJ2-7; maybe TRBD1 (5 bases). V was cut by 0 bases and J by 3 bases, with 12 bases left in between. Germline values: CDR1 SGHTA, CDR2 FQGNSA. The CDR3 totals 15 residues. The CDR3 protein is CASSLAGDLRYEQYF. Written as DNA, the CDR3 is TGTGCCAGCAGCTTAGCAGGGGATCTACGCTACGAGCAGTACTTC.